These 17 T cell receptor beta chains were all obtained from the same sample, sequenced in a study of T cell changes during pregnancy in multiple sclerosis. Clones were sequenced by immunoSEQ multiplex PCR, and TCRdb holds only the in-frame ones, with some missing. Of about 92,000 clones in the sample, around 94% were seen once. The source was peripheral blood, collected in the first trimester of pregnancy. Source of these receptors: a female donor with multiple sclerosis, enrolled in a pregnancy study.

Note on this clone: A junction end diverges from the germline sequence, so it may reflect a read error. The chain joins TRBV7-7 to TRBJ2-1; possible D gene TRBD1, 6 bases. The germline gives CDR1 SSHAT, CDR2 FNYEAQ (reference sequence). CDR3 size: 16 residues. CDR3: CASSPGTLTPYNEQFF. The DNA for the CDR3 is TGTGCTAGCAGCCCCGGGACACTCACCCCCTACAATGAGCAGTTCTTC.

The rearrangement uses TRBV28 and TRBJ1-4; D remains ambiguous. Trimming removed 1 base at V and 3 bases at J, with 9 bases between. Germline V lookup: CDR1 MDHEN, CDR2 SYDVKM. CDR3 length: 15 residues. The chain's CDR3 is CASSLLVQSNEKLFF. Here the CDR3 DNA reads TGTGCCAGCAGTTTATTGGTCCAGTCTAATGAAAAACTGTTTTTT.

This chain uses TRBV19 with TRBJ2-6; D remains ambiguous. V was shortened by 10 bases and J by 1 base, with 11 bases between the two germline ends. CDR1 LNHDA and CDR2 SQIVND come from the germline V gene (reference sequence). This CDR3 spans 14 amino acids. The CDR3 DNA reads TGTGCCACCACGCCAGGATCTGGGGCCAACGTCCTGACTTTC. Its protein product is CATTPGSGANVLTF.

The chain is built from TRBV5-1 and TRBJ2-2; D is unclear. Per the germline V gene, CDR1 is SGHRS and CDR2 is YFSETQ. V was cut by 6 bases and J by 5 bases, with 17 bases left in between. The CDR3 length is 15 residues. The CDR3 sequence is CASTVVGTDTGELFF. The CDR3, as DNA: TGCGCCAGCACGGTCGTTGGTACAGATACCGGGGAGCTGTTTTTT.

The chain recombines TRBV25-1 with TRBJ2-3, with D perhaps matching TRBD1 (6 bases). V was trimmed by 10 bases and J by 4 bases, leaving 15 bases between them. The CDR3 consists of 13 residues. The germline V gene encodes CDR1 MGHDK and CDR2 SYGVNS. The CDR3 region has the DNA TGTGCCACCGCACGTACAGGGTCAGATACGCAGTATTTT. It is translated as CATARTGSDTQYF.

The chain is built from TRBV5-6 and TRBJ2-5; D gene ambiguous. Per the germline V gene, CDR1 is SGHDT and CDR2 is YYEEEE. The CDR3 spans 12 residues. V dropped 6 bases and J dropped 1 base, with 7 bases sitting between them. CDR3 sequence reads: CASTKLQETQYF. The CDR3 DNA follows: TGTGCCAGCACAAAACTCCAAGAGACCCAGTACTTC.

This chain joins TRBV11-1 and TRBJ2-5; 13 nucleotides match TRBD2. Germline V gene sequence: CDR1 SGHAT, CDR2 FQDESV (reference sequence). Trimming at V came to 5 bases and at J to 2 bases, leaving 14 bases not matched to a gene. The CDR3 sequence is 19 residues long. DNA for the CDR3: TGTGCCAGCAGCCCCAATGAAGCCGGGACTAGCGGGACGCAAGAGACCCAGTACTTC. It yields the protein CASSPNEAGTSGTQETQYF.

This clone was seen once. The gene calls are TRBV6-1 and TRBJ1-5; no definite D call. CDR1 and CDR2 from the germline V gene are MNHNS and SASEGT. V was pared by 11 bases and J by 0 bases, with 11 bases between. This CDR3 has 13 residues. This CDR3 is CAGGGLSNQPQHF. In DNA, the CDR3 is TGTGCCGGAGGAGGGCTTAGCAATCAGCCCCAGCATTTT.

This clone was seen only once. This sequence joins TRBV7-2 and TRBJ2-7; D is uncertain. Trimming took 5 bases from V and 4 from J, leaving 12 bases between them. This CDR3 comprises 13 residues. Germline lookup yields CDR1 SGHTA and CDR2 FQGNSA. The CDR3 DNA follows: TGTGCCAGCAGCCTATCACCGTTGTACGAGCAGTACTTC. This translates into CASSLSPLYEQYF.

The CDR3 here is CASSEGQGVGGSRAFF. Written as DNA, the CDR3 is TGTGCCAGCAGTGAAGGACAGGGGGTCGGGGGAAGCCGGGCTTTCTTT. The V call is TRBV25-1, the J call TRBJ1-1; 10 bases are shared with TRBD1. The germline V gene encodes CDR1 MGHDK and CDR2 SYGVNS. The length of the CDR3 is 16 residues. With 2 bases clipped from V and 11 bases from J, the junction kept 14 bases outside the gene matches.

The chain employs TRBV2 and TRBJ2-1, with 11 positions matching TRBD2. The J segment lost 2 bases and the V segment lost 4 bases, leaving 1 base of the junction unmatched. The CDR3 is made up of 15 amino acids. CDR1 and CDR2 from the germline V gene are SNHLY and FYNNEI. This CDR3 reads CASSVSGRAYNEQFF. The CDR3 DNA reads TGTGCCAGCAGTGTTAGCGGGAGGGCCTACAATGAGCAGTTCTTC.

In this sample, this clone turned up once. The genes are TRBV6-6 and TRBJ2-3; 7 bases are shared with TRBD1. The trim removed 7 bases at V and 0 bases at J, leaving 4 bases unmatched. CDR3 length: 14 residues. Germline V gives CDR1 MNHNY, CDR2 SVGAGI (reference sequence). The CDR3 bases are TGTGCCAGCACCGGGACAGTAAGCACAGATACGCAGTATTTT. Protein product: CASTGTVSTDTQYF.

The chain combines TRBV28 with TRBJ1-5; D is unclear. The germline V gene has CDR1 MDHEN and CDR2 SYDVKM. V gave up 4 bases and J gave up 1 base, with 11 bases separating them. The CDR3 loop spans 15 amino acids. CDR3: CASSSPGVSNQPQHF. The CDR3 DNA follows: TGTGCCAGCAGTTCCCCCGGAGTAAGCAATCAGCCCCAGCATTTT.

The chain couples TRBV2 to TRBJ2-1; D perhaps matches TRBD1 (6 bases). There are 11 residues in the CDR3. Germline V lookup: CDR1 SNHLY, CDR2 FYNNEI. The V end lost 7 bases, the J end lost 9 bases, and 10 bases lay between the germline ends. CDR3 in amino acids: CASNRAREQFF. The CDR3 region has the DNA TGTGCCAGCAACAGGGCCCGTGAGCAGTTCTTC.

CDR3 DNA: TGTGCCAGCAGCCTACGGAGACTAGCGGGAGGGGGGGCAGATACGCAGTATTTT. This sequence encodes CASSLRRLAGGGADTQYF. J is TRBJ2-3 and V is TRBV7-9; 14 bases agree with TRBD2. V lost 5 bases, J lost 4 bases, and 11 bases stayed unmatched. This CDR3 has 18 residues. The V gene's germline CDR1 is SEHNR and CDR2 FQNEAQ (reference sequence).

The CDR3 region is CASSSPFDRGGSYEQYF. The CDR3 region has the DNA TGTGCCAGCAGCTCACCCTTCGACAGGGGTGGGTCCTACGAGCAGTACTTC. The V call is TRBV7-9, the J call TRBJ2-7; 8 nucleotides match TRBD1. This CDR3 has 17 amino acids. V gave up 4 bases and J gave up 1 base; unmatched junction bases: 12. Germline values: CDR1 SEHNR, CDR2 FQNEAQ (reference sequence).

V gene TRBV27 combines with J gene TRBJ2-1, with 12 bases fitting TRBD2. The CDR3 spans 19 residues. J was trimmed by 0 bases and V by 5 bases; bases with no gene match: 11. Germline V gives CDR1 MNHEY, CDR2 SMNVEV (reference sequence). CDR3 amino acids: CASSPPGLAGGPSYNEQFF. The CDR3 DNA sequence: TGTGCCAGCAGTCCGCCCGGCCTAGCGGGAGGGCCCTCCTACAATGAGCAGTTCTTC.